The 18 T cell receptor beta chains below were found in one sample sequenced in a study of T cell repertoires in cytomegalovirus infection. These TCRs' antigens remain unknown. TCRdb called the reads again in MiXCR, with one record for every CDR3 protein. The sample has under 150,000 distinct CDR3 sequences; under 30% are singletons. Material: PBMCs, sequenced either directly or after in vitro stimulation (not recorded which). Source of these receptors: a human donor in good health (CMV status not recorded). Some clones in this sample may be carry-over from other donors' samples.

This clonotype was seen at least ten times. The chain has TRBV7-2 and TRBJ2-2, with 12 bases matching TRBD2. The CDR3 spans 16 residues. Trimming removed 5 bases from V and 5 bases from J; junction bases left unmatched: 6. The germline V gene has CDR1 SGHTA and CDR2 FQGNSA. CDR3: CASSPASGRATGELFF. CDR3 nucleotide sequence: TGTGCCAGCAGCCCCGCTAGCGGGAGGGCAACCGGGGAGCTGTTTTTT.

The chain employs TRBV19 and TRBJ2-1; possibly TRBD2 for D (6 bases). Germline V gene data show CDR1 as LNHDA and CDR2 as SQIVND (reference sequence). V lost 2 bases and J 7 bases, leaving 18 bases between the germline ends. The CDR3 contains 16 residues. For the CDR3, the DNA is TGTGCCAGTAGTATACTAGCGACCAAGAGAGAGAATGAGCAGTTCTTC. Protein: CASSILATKRENEQFF. Drawing the rest from reference TRBV19 and TRBJ2-1, the complete variable domain is DGGITQSPKYLFRKEGQNVTLSCEQNLNHDAMYWYRQDPGQGLRLIYYSQIVNDFQKGDIAEGYSVSREKKESFPLTVTSAQKNPTAFYLCASSILATKRENEQFFGPGTRLTVL.

This clonotype was counted between two and nine times. V and J are TRBV5-6 and TRBJ1-1; D call uncertain. CDR3 length: 15 amino acids. From germline, CDR1 is SGHDT and CDR2 YYEEEE. Trimming removed 4 bases from V and 4 bases from J, with 17 bases in between. The CDR3 region has the DNA TGTGCCAGCAGCGTATACATAGCGCCCGCCACTGAAGCTTTCTTT. As protein: CASSVYIAPATEAFF.

Worth noting for this clonotype: With a much larger clone just one base away, this may be a read error. For the CDR3, the DNA is TGTGCCAGCAGTAAAGGGACAGTGGATGAAAAACTGTTTTTT. Protein: CASSKGTVDEKLFF. The chain carries TRBV7-9 and TRBJ1-4, with TRBD1 matching 7 bases. The J segment lost 6 bases and the V segment lost 6 bases, leaving 7 bases of the junction unmatched. The CDR3 extends over 14 amino acids. CDR1 is SEHNR and CDR2 is FQNEAQ in the germline V gene (reference sequence).

Note on this clonotype: At one end, the junction sequence differs from germline, possibly due to a read error. J is TRBJ2-3 and V is TRBV12-3 or TRBV12-4; D perhaps matches TRBD1 (6 bases). The length of the CDR3 is 15 residues. The CDR3 sequence is CTSSLVQGIADTQYF. The CDR3 DNA sequence: TGTACCAGCAGTTTGGTACAGGGTATCGCAGATACGCAGTATTTT.

This clonotype turned up a few times. The V call is TRBV7-9, the J call TRBJ2-5; 12 positions agree with TRBD2. CDR1 is SEHNR and CDR2 is FQNEAQ in the germline V gene (reference sequence). This CDR3 region has 16 residues. The V gene end was trimmed by 4 bases and the J gene end by 1 base; junction bases not matched to a gene: 4. The CDR3 loop is CASSSGLAGTQETQYF. The CDR3 DNA sequence: TGTGCCAGCAGCTCCGGACTAGCGGGAACCCAAGAGACCCAGTACTTC.

This clonotype was seen at least ten times. The V gene is TRBV6-1, the J gene TRBJ1-2; D is perhaps TRBD1 (5 bases). Germline V lookup: CDR1 MNHNS, CDR2 SASEGT. V lost 4 bases and J lost 4, with 16 bases in between. This CDR3 region has 15 residues. CDR3 DNA sequence: TGTGCCAGCAGTGGGCAGGGAGGAGTTCCCTATGGCTACACCTTC. Protein product: CASSGQGGVPYGYTF.

The CDR3 is CASSYLGATSVNEQFF. DNA for the CDR3: TGTGCCAGCAGTTACTTAGGGGCGACTAGCGTAAATGAGCAGTTCTTC. The rearrangement joins TRBV6-6 to TRBJ2-1; 8 nucleotides align to TRBD2. Unmatched junction bases numbered 9, after V lost 1 base and J lost 7 bases. The CDR3 loop spans 16 amino acids. CDR1 MNHNY and CDR2 SVGAGI come from the germline V gene (reference sequence).

V gene TRBV5-1 combines with J gene TRBJ2-7, with 10 bases matching TRBD2. With 0 bases clipped from V and 2 bases from J, the junction kept 2 bases outside the gene matches. CDR1 and CDR2 (germline): SGHRS, YFSETQ. There are 15 residues in the CDR3. The CDR3 sequence is CASSLDSGRAYEQYF. CDR3 nucleotide sequence: TGCGCCAGCAGCTTGGACAGCGGGAGGGCCTACGAGCAGTACTTC.

This clonotype was found once. This chain uses TRBV28 with TRBJ2-1; D is uncertain. Germline V CDR1 and CDR2: MDHEN, SYDVKM. The V and J ends lost 1 base and 8 bases respectively, with 9 bases between them. The CDR3 has 13 amino acids. The chain's CDR3 is CASSLLPQDEQFF. CDR3 DNA sequence: TGTGCCAGCAGTTTATTGCCCCAAGATGAGCAGTTCTTC.

This clonotype was picked up many times. This chain's CDR3 is CASSREGLSYEQYF. CDR3 in DNA: TGTGCCAGCAGCCGCGAGGGACTATCCTACGAGCAGTACTTC. V is TRBV7-2 and J is TRBJ2-7; 7 nucleotides line up with TRBD2. Germline V gene sequence: CDR1 SGHTA, CDR2 FQGNSA. Trimming took 5 bases from V and 1 from J; bases not matched to a gene: 5. The CDR3 loop spans 14 amino acids.

V is TRBV18 and J is TRBJ2-6; D gene unclear. The V gene's germline CDR1 is KGHSH and CDR2 LQKENI. Deletions cut 0 bases from V and 0 bases from J, with 6 bases between. The CDR3 consists of 16 residues. Here the CDR3 DNA reads TGTGCCAGCTCACCACCGGGCAGCTCTGGGGCCAACGTCCTGACTTTC. Protein product: CASSPPGSSGANVLTF.

The table lists this clonotype with many counts. V gene TRBV12-3 or TRBV12-4 combines with J gene TRBJ1-5; TRBD1 agrees at 7 bases. V lost 2 bases to trimming and J lost 6 bases; unmatched junction nucleotides: 13. The CDR3 loop spans 17 amino acids. The CDR3 spells CASSLSIGAGGSQPQHF. The CDR3, as DNA: TGTGCCAGCAGTTTAAGTATCGGGGCAGGGGGAAGTCAGCCCCAGCATTTT.

This chain joins TRBV2 and TRBJ2-7; perhaps TRBD1 as D (6 bases). V lost 1 base and J lost 2, with 9 bases in between. The CDR3 covers 14 residues. Per the germline V gene, CDR1 is SNHLY and CDR2 is FYNNEI. DNA of the CDR3: TGTGCCAGCAGTGAAGGTGGGACACCCTACGAGCAGTACGTC. Translated: CASSEGGTPYEQYV.

This clonotype was observed many times. The V call is TRBV7-2, the J call TRBJ2-5; TRBD2 matches 8 bases. Germline CDR1 and CDR2: SGHTA and FQGNSA. The CDR3 contains 16 residues. V trimming: 5 bases; J trimming: 2 bases; junction bases outside the gene matches: 10. DNA of the CDR3: TGTGCCAGCAGCCCCGGGGAGCGGGAGTGGCAAGAGACCCAGTACTTC. Protein sequence: CASSPGEREWQETQYF. Drawing the rest from reference TRBV7-2 and TRBJ2-5, the complete variable domain is GAGVSQSPSNKVTEKGKDVELRCDPISGHTALYWYRQSLGQGLEFLIYFQGNSAPDKSGLPSDRFSAERTGGSVSTLTIQRTQQEDSAVYLCASSPGEREWQETQYFGPGTRLLVL.

This clonotype was found many times. This chain links TRBV7-2 with TRBJ2-2; tentatively, D is TRBD1 (6 bases). The CDR3 loop spans 15 amino acids. Germline V lookup: CDR1 SGHTA, CDR2 FQGNSA. Trimming shortened V by 5 bases and J by 2 bases, and 12 bases separated the two germline ends. The CDR3 sequence: CASSVTGPNTGELFF. The DNA for the CDR3 is TGTGCCAGCAGCGTAACAGGGCCCAACACCGGGGAGCTGTTTTTT.

The V gene is TRBV10-3, the J gene TRBJ1-1; 8 positions match TRBD1. The CDR3 is 16 residues long. The germline CDR1 and CDR2 sequences are ENHRY and SYGVKD. Germline trimming cut 3 bases from V and 5 bases from J; bases unmatched to any gene: 11. The CDR3 loop reads CAISERQGAFGTEAFF. CDR3 DNA sequence: TGTGCCATCAGTGAAAGGCAGGGGGCGTTTGGGACTGAAGCTTTCTTT.

Of note for this clonotype: Being one base from a much bigger clone, this may be a read error. The chain combines TRBV7-3 with TRBJ2-2; no reliable D call. There are 14 residues in the CDR3. In germline, CDR1 is SGHTA, CDR2 FQGTGA. V lost 2 bases and J 0 bases, leaving 4 bases between the germline ends. The CDR3 protein is CASSLRTNTGELFF. CDR3 bases: TGTGCCAGCAGCTTACGCACGAACACCGGGGAGCTGTTTTTT.